The sequence of this T cell receptor beta chain was determined in a study of blood T cell repertoires in COVID-19. About the study: Samples came from the United States, Italy and Spain, spanning acute and convalescent COVID-19.

Seattle's cohort entered during active infection and was followed longitudinally. The CDR3 runs 16 residues. The germline V gene has CDR1 SGHTS and CDR2 YDEGEE. J gave up 4 bases and V 4 bases, and 6 bases lay outside the gene matches. Per the original data handling: Amplified reference gene primers provided the basis for estimating nucleated cell counts. The protocol was immunoSEQ multiplex PCR, while the TCRdb copy is restricted to in-frame clones and leaves out a portion. Clone size and V and J calls were adopted from that table, with D and trimming inferred from the DNA. The sample lists more than 200,000 clones; around 87% were seen once.

The sequence came from a woman aged 60-75 years with COVID-19, enrolled during active disease. The chain employs TRBV5-8 and TRBJ2-3; 13 nucleotides align to TRBD2. Sample: peripheral blood. CDR3 sequence (DNA): TGTGCCAGCAGCCACCGACTAGCGGGAGGCGCAGATACGCAGTATTTT. Translating gives CASSHRLAGGADTQYF.